This T cell receptor (beta chain) is drawn from a study of blood T cell repertoires in COVID-19. Study details: Italy, Spain and the United States were the sources of the convalescent and acute COVID-19 samples.

In the authors' methods: Amplification with reference gene primers provided the estimates of nucleated cell counts. Measured with immunoSEQ multiplex PCR; TCRdb has only the in-frame clones, and not every one. That table is the source of V, J and clone size, and D and trimming were worked out from the DNA. In the table there are about 100,000 clones, approximately 86% of which are singletons. Participants, about 18 to 89 years old, spanned under 30 US areas. From germline, CDR1 is MNHEY and CDR2 SVGAGI. V lost 6 bases and J lost 0, with 12 bases in between. This CDR3 spans 14 amino acids. The sequencing sample was made of PBMCs or T cells enriched from blood (not recorded which). This TCR was sampled from a woman aged 45-65 years who had recovered from COVID-19. J is TRBJ2-7 and V is TRBV6-5; a possible D gene is TRBD2 (6 bases). The CDR3 reads CASSTRGSSYEQYF. CDR3 DNA: TGTGCCAGCAGCACGCGGGGCAGCTCCTACGAGCAGTACTTC.